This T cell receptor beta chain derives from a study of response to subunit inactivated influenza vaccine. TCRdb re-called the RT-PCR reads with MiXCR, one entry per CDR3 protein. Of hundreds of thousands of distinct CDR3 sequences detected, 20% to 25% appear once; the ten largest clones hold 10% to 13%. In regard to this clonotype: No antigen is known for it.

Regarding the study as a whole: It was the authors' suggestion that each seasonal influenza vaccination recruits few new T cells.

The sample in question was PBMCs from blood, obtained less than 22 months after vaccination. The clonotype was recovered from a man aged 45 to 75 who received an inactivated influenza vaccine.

The CDR3 loop reads CASSQRGRGGGNTIYF. In nucleotides, the CDR3 is TGTGCCAGCTCCCAGAGGGGAAGAGGGGGTGGAAACACCATATATTTT. The V call is TRBV4-2, the J call TRBJ1-3, with D perhaps matching TRBD1 (6 bases). Germline V CDR1 and CDR2: LGHNA, YNFKEQ. V was trimmed by 8 bases and J by 3 bases, leaving 20 bases between them. The CDR3 loop spans 16 amino acids.